The TCR beta chain under discussion was sequenced for a study of long-term antiretroviral therapy in people with HIV. V was trimmed by 6 bases and J by 2 bases, leaving 14 bases between them. The CDR3 sequence is 14 residues long. Per the germline V gene, CDR1 is SNHLY and CDR2 is FYNNEI. They ran version v3.0 of the immunoSEQ assay at survey level. Sequencing used immunoSEQ multiplex PCR; TCRdb keeps in-frame clones, though not all of them. The sample contains about 20,000 clones, less than 85% of which appear only once. All donors provided no fewer than one pre-ART and no fewer than two post-ART PBMC samples.

The starting material was unsorted PBMCs, obtained 0.2 years after starting antiretroviral therapy. The receptor was isolated from a woman in her 40s with HIV. The rearrangement uses TRBV2 and TRBJ2-7; D may be TRBD1 or TRBD2 (5 bases each). CDR3 sequence reads: CASRSIGGPYEQYF. CDR3 nucleotides: TGTGCCAGCAGGAGCATTGGGGGTCCCTACGAGCAGTACTTC.